This T cell receptor beta chain was observed in a study of T cells after yellow fever vaccination. TCRdb analysed the 5' RACE reads with MiXCR anew, one entry per CDR3 protein. The table has about 99,000 distinct CDR3 sequences, under 7% seen once. This CDR3 is 14 amino acids long. V was cut by 4 bases and J by 1 base, with 10 bases left in between. Germline loops: CDR1 MNHNY, CDR2 SVGAGI (reference sequence). This sequence joins TRBV6-6 and TRBJ1-1; D may be TRBD1 (5 bases). This specimen consisted of CD8+ T cells sorted from PBMCs, obtained 10 days after the yellow fever booster vaccination. This TCR derives from a man between 18 and 35 years old who received the YFV17D yellow fever vaccine. The CDR3: CASSSRDRNTEAFF. CDR3 DNA: TGTGCCAGCAGTTCGAGAGACAGGAACACTGAAGCTTTCTTT.